A single sample gave rise to the 26 T cell receptor beta chains below, sequenced in a study of T cell responses to AZD1222 COVID-19 vaccine. Sequenced by immunoSEQ multiplex PCR; TCRdb stores in-frame clones only, minus some. The sample contains about 120,000 clones, about 83% of which appear only once. Sample: peripheral blood, taken on day 0 of AZD1222 vaccination. The receptors were gathered from an adult in good health.

V gene TRBV6-4 combines with J gene TRBJ2-3; no clear D gene. The CDR3 extends over 13 amino acids. The germline V gene has CDR1 MRHNA and CDR2 SNTAGT. V lost 2 bases to trimming and J lost 0 bases, with 3 bases between them. The CDR3 DNA is TGTGCCAGCAGTGACGGCAGCACAGATACGCAGTATTTT. Protein: CASSDGSTDTQYF.

The chain couples TRBV15 to TRBJ2-3; weak D call: TRBD1 (5 bases). V was clipped by 3 bases and J by 0 bases, with 10 bases between them. The CDR3 length is 15 residues. Germline V gives CDR1 LNHNV, CDR2 YYDKDF (reference sequence). CDR3 DNA sequence: TGTGCCACCAGCAGCGACAGAATTAGCACAGATACGCAGTATTTT. This gives the protein CATSSDRISTDTQYF.

The chain is built from TRBV6-6 and TRBJ2-5, with D hard to call. Germline CDR1 and CDR2: MNHNY and SVGAGI (reference sequence). The CDR3 spans 16 residues. V dropped 5 bases and J dropped 1 base, with 17 bases sitting between them. The CDR3 bases are TGTGCCAGCAGTCGCCCGTCCCAGCCTAGCCAAGAGACCCAGTACTTC. It encodes CASSRPSQPSQETQYF.

The V call is TRBV3-1 (or the pseudogene TRBV3-2), the J call TRBJ2-2, with TRBD2 matching over 7 bases. CDR1 and CDR2 (germline): LGHDT, YNNKEL (reference sequence). The CDR3 is made up of 17 amino acids. V trimming: 0 bases; J trimming: 6 bases; junction bases outside the gene matches: 10. CDR3: CASSQELKAGASGELFF. CDR3 sequence (DNA): TGTGCCAGCAGCCAAGAGTTGAAGGCGGGAGCGTCCGGGGAGCTGTTTTTT.

This rearrangement joins TRBV2 to TRBJ2-2; D unclear. Deletions cut 4 bases from V and 6 bases from J, with 6 bases between. The CDR3 contains 12 residues. The germline V gene encodes CDR1 SNHLY and CDR2 FYNNEI. The CDR3 coding sequence is TGTGCCAGCAGTGGGCCCTCCGGGGAGCTGTTTTTT. Translation: CASSGPSGELFF.

The rearrangement joins TRBV11-2 to TRBJ2-1, with TRBD2 matching over 11 bases. The V and J ends lost 2 bases and 10 bases, in that order; junction bases with no gene match: 7. CDR3 size: 15 residues. The germline gives CDR1 SGHAT, CDR2 FQNNGV. In nucleotides, the CDR3 is TGTGCCAGCAGCTTAACGCTAGCGGGAGGTGGCGAGCAGTTCTTC. It is translated as CASSLTLAGGGEQFF.

The J gene is TRBJ1-5, the V gene TRBV19; TRBD1 might be the D (6 bases). Trimming left V 7 bases short and J 1 base short, with 17 bases between. The CDR3 covers 16 residues. Germline CDR1 and CDR2: LNHDA and SQIVND (reference sequence). The chain's CDR3 is CASTERGGGSNQPQHF. CDR3 DNA: TGTGCCAGTACCGAAAGGGGGGGTGGGAGCAATCAGCCCCAGCATTTT.

The chain is built from TRBV5-4 and TRBJ2-7, with D possibly matching TRBD2 (7 bases). This CDR3 is built from 12 residues. The V end was cut by 4 bases, the J end by 4 bases, with 9 bases between. From germline, CDR1 is SGHNT and CDR2 YYREEE (reference sequence). The CDR3 sequence is CASSGRGYEQYF. For the CDR3, the DNA is TGTGCCAGCAGCGGGAGGGGGTACGAGCAGTACTTC.

The gene calls are TRBV5-1 and TRBJ1-3; 7 nucleotides agree with TRBD1. V shed 4 bases and J 4 bases; nucleotides not matched to a gene: 11. Germline CDR1 and CDR2: SGHRS and YFSETQ. The CDR3 loop spans 16 amino acids. CDR3 in DNA: TGCGCCAGCAGCGCGACCCCACGGGACAGCGGAAACACCATATATTTT. Its translation: CASSATPRDSGNTIYF. Variable domain in full (rest from reference TRBV5-1 and TRBJ1-3): KAGVTQTPRYLIKTRGQQVTLSCSPISGHRSVSWYQQTPGQGLQFLFEYFSETQRNKGNFPGRFSGRQFSNSRSEMNVSTLELGDSALYLCASSATPRDSGNTIYFGEGSWLTVV.

This rearrangement joins TRBV18 to TRBJ2-7; D is perhaps TRBD2 (5 bases). Germline loops: CDR1 KGHSH, CDR2 LQKENI. This CDR3 has 15 residues. The V end lost 6 bases, the J end lost 6 bases, and 21 bases lay between the germline ends. Here the CDR3 reads CASSTNSAAGVEQYF. DNA for the CDR3: TGTGCCAGCTCTACCAATTCAGCGGCGGGTGTCGAGCAGTACTTC. Based on the CDR3 plus reference TRBV18 and TRBJ2-7, the full variable domain is NAGVMQNPRHLVRRRGQEARLRCSPMKGHSHVYWYRQLPEEGLKFMVYLQKENIIDESGMPKERFSAEFPKEGPSILRIQQVVRGDSAAYFCASSTNSAAGVEQYFGPGTRLTVT.

The chain carries TRBV5-1 and TRBJ1-5, with TRBD1 as a possible D gene (5 bases). Trimming stripped 0 bases from V and 2 bases from J, with 9 bases between. CDR3 length: 15 residues. Per germline, CDR1 SGHRS and CDR2 YFSETQ. The CDR3 region has the DNA TGCGCCAGCAGCTTGGAAGACAGCCGCAATCAGCCCCAGCATTTT. Amino acids: CASSLEDSRNQPQHF.

The chain joins TRBV2 to TRBJ1-1; D call uncertain. Germline CDR1 and CDR2: SNHLY and FYNNEI. Trimming removed 4 bases at V and 13 bases at J, with 19 bases between. The CDR3 consists of 13 residues. The CDR3 nucleotides are TGTGCCAGCAGTGGGGAGGGCCGCTCTCCGAATTTCTTT. It translates to CASSGEGRSPNFF.

V and J are TRBV3-1 (or the pseudogene TRBV3-2) and TRBJ2-7; the D gene is possibly TRBD2 (6 bases). The CDR3 sequence is 14 residues long. Germline-derived CDR1 and CDR2 are LGHDT and YNNKEL (reference sequence). Deletions cut 6 bases from V and 2 bases from J, with 14 bases between. This CDR3 is CASSPGVLAYEQYF. The CDR3 DNA reads TGTGCCAGCAGTCCGGGGGTTCTCGCCTACGAGCAGTACTTC.

This chain uses TRBV19 with TRBJ2-1, with D tentatively TRBD2 (5 bases). Trimming stripped 6 bases from V and 0 bases from J, with 12 bases between. In germline, CDR1 is LNHDA, CDR2 SQIVND (reference sequence). This CDR3 is built from 15 residues. CDR3 DNA sequence: TGTGCCAGTAGACTAGACCGGAGCTCCTACAATGAGCAGTTCTTC. Its protein product is CASRLDRSSYNEQFF.

The chain carries TRBV6-4 and TRBJ1-1; the D is unclear. The CDR3 consists of 19 residues. Germline lookup yields CDR1 MRHNA and CDR2 SNTAGT. Trimming stripped 0 bases from V and 1 base from J, with 21 bases between. Here the CDR3 DNA reads TGTGCCAGCAGTGACTCTCCCCAGGCCACGTATCCTACGAACACTGAAGCTTTCTTT. Translated: CASSDSPQATYPTNTEAFF.

The genes are TRBV3-1 (or the pseudogene TRBV3-2) and TRBJ2-1; 8 nucleotides match TRBD2. The germline CDR1 and CDR2 sequences are LGHDT and YNNKEL (reference sequence). There are 13 residues in the CDR3. After removal of 4 bases from V and 8 bases from J, the junction contained 4 bases not matched to a gene. The CDR3 loop reads CASSPGRADEQFF. Written as DNA, the CDR3 is TGTGCCAGCAGCCCCGGGAGGGCGGATGAGCAGTTCTTC.

V is TRBV9 and J is TRBJ2-2, with D hard to call. Per germline, CDR1 SGDLS and CDR2 YYNGEE. V lost 0 bases and J 9 bases, leaving 15 bases between the germline ends. There are 15 residues in the CDR3. CDR3 DNA: TGTGCCAGCAGCGTAGCTTCCAGCTTTGGCCGGGAGCTGTTTTTT. Translation gives CASSVASSFGRELFF.

V is TRBV7-9 and J is TRBJ1-1, with D perhaps matching TRBD1 (5 bases). The V gene lost 1 base and the J gene lost 0 bases, with 6 bases spanning the gap. CDR1 is SEHNR and CDR2 is FQNEAQ in the germline V gene (reference sequence). This CDR3 is 14 amino acids long. CDR3 bases: TGTGCCAGCAGCTTAGTACAGGTGAACACTGAAGCTTTCTTT. Translating gives CASSLVQVNTEAFF.

The chain carries TRBV5-3 and TRBJ2-1; TRBD2 aligns across 7 bases. TRBV5-3 is reported as an ORF; its role is uncertain. J gave up 10 bases and V 5 bases, and 9 bases lay outside the gene matches. The CDR3 extends over 13 amino acids. Written as DNA, the CDR3 is TGTGCCAGAAGGGAGGAGAACGGGAGGGAGCAGTTCTTC. It translates to CARREENGREQFF.

The chain is built from TRBV28 and TRBJ1-1; no definite D call. The CDR3 sequence is 14 residues long. The V gene's germline CDR1 is MDHEN and CDR2 SYDVKM. The ends were cut back, 6 bases at V and 1 base at J, with 12 bases in the middle. As DNA, the CDR3 is TGTGCCAGCAGCCTCGGGAGGAAGAACACTGAAGCTTTCTTT. This translates into CASSLGRKNTEAFF.

CDR3 sequence: CASSPRGRGQWQPQHF. For the CDR3, the DNA is TGTGCCAGTAGTCCCCGGGGCAGGGGGCAGTGGCAGCCCCAGCATTTT. V usage is TRBV19 and J usage is TRBJ1-5; 8 bases line up with TRBD1. Germline lookup yields CDR1 LNHDA and CDR2 SQIVND (reference sequence). The J segment lost 7 bases and the V segment lost 5 bases, leaving 13 bases of the junction unmatched. The CDR3 length is 16 residues.

This chain links TRBV5-1 with TRBJ2-7; D might be TRBD1 or TRBD2, each matching 5 bases. V was pared by 3 bases and J by 6 bases, with 10 bases between. This CDR3 contains 12 residues. The V gene's germline CDR1 is SGHRS and CDR2 YFSETQ. The CDR3 loop is CASSSGPREQYF. CDR3 in DNA: TGCGCCAGCAGCTCGGGACCTCGCGAGCAGTACTTC.

In the case of this clone: Other DNA sequences in the sample encode the same CDR3. J is TRBJ1-1 and V is TRBV18; D not resolved. V dropped 3 bases and J dropped 0 bases, with 5 bases sitting between them. CDR1 KGHSH and CDR2 LQKENI come from the germline V gene. This CDR3 has 13 residues. CDR3 sequence: CASSPALNTEAFF. The CDR3 DNA reads as TGTGCCAGCTCACCGGCGTTGAACACTGAAGCTTTCTTT.

This chain connects TRBV29-1 to TRBJ2-1, with a possible D match to TRBD2 (6 bases). From germline, CDR1 is SQVTM and CDR2 ANQGSEA. The germline V and J ends were trimmed by 7 bases and 9 bases, with 10 bases remaining between them. The CDR3 has 10 amino acids. The CDR3 region is CSAEGGEQFF. The DNA of the CDR3 is TGCAGCGCTGAGGGAGGTGAGCAGTTCTTC.

To note about this clone: Other nucleotide sequences from this sample produce the same CDR3. The rearrangement links TRBV5-6 to TRBJ2-5; 14 bases are a match to TRBD2. Germline CDR1 SGHDT, CDR2 YYEEEE. Trimming cost V 2 bases and J 4 bases; bases outside gene matches: 1. This CDR3 spans 15 amino acids. The chain's CDR3 is CASSLGTSGRETQYF. CDR3 DNA sequence: TGTGCCAGCAGCTTAGGGACTAGCGGGAGAGAGACCCAGTACTTC.

This clone was seen a few times. J is TRBJ2-3 and V is TRBV4-3; 7 bases align to TRBD2. This CDR3 comprises 17 residues. With V trimmed by 3 bases and J by 5 bases, 14 bases remained unmatched. Germline V gene data show CDR1 as LGHNA and CDR2 as YSLEER. The CDR3 loop reads CASSQGVGGRGEDTQYF. In DNA, the CDR3 is TGCGCCAGCAGCCAGGGGGTGGGCGGGAGAGGGGAAGATACGCAGTATTTT.